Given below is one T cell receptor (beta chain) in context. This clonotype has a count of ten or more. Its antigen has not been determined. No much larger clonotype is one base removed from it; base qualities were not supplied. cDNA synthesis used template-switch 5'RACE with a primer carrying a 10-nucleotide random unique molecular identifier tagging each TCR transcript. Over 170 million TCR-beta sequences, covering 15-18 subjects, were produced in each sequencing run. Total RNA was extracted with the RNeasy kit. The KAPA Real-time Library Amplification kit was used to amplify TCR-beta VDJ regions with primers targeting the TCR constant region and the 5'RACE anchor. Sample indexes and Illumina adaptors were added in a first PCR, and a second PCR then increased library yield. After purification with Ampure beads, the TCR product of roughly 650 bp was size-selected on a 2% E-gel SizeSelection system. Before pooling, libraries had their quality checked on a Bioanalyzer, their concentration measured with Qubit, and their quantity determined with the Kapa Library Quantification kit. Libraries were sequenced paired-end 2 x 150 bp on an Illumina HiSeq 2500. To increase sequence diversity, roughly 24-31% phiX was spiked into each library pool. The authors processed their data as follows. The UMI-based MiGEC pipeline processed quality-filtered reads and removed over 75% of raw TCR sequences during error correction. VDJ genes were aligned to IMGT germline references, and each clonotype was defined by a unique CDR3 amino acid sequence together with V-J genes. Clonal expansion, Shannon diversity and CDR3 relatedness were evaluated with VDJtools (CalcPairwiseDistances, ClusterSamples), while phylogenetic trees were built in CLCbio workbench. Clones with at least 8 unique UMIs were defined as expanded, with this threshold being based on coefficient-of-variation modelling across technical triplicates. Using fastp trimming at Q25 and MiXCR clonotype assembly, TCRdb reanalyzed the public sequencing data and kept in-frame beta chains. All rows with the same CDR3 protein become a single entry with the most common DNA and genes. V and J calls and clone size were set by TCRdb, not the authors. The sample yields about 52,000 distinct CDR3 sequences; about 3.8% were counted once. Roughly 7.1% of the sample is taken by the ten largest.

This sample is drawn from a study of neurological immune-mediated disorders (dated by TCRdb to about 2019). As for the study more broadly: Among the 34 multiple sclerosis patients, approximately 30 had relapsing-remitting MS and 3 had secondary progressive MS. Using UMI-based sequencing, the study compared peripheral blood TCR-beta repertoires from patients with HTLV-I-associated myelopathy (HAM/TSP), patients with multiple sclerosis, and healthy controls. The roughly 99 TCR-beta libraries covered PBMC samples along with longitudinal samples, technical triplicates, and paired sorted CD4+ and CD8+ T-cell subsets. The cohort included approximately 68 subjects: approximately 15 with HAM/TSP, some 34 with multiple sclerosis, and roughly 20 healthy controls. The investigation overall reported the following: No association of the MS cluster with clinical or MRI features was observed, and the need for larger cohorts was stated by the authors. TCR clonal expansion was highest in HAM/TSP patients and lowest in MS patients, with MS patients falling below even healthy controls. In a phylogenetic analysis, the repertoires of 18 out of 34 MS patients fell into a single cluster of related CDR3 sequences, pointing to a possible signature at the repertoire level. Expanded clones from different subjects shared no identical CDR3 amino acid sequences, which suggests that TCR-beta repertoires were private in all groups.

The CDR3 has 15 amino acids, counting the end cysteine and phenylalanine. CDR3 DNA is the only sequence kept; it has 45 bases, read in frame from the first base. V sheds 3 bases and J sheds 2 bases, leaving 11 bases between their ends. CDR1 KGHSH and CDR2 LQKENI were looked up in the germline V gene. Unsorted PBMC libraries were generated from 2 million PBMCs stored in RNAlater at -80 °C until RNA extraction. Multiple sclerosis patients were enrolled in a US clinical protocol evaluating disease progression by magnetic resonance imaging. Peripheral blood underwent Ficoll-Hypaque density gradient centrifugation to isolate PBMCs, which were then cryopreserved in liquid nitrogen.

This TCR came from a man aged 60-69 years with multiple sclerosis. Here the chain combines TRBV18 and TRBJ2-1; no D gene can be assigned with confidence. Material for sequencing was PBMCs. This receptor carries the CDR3 CASSPLVSPYNEQFF. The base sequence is TGTGCCAGCTCACCCCTTGTATCCCCCTACAATGAGCAGTTCTTC.